This section outlines one TCR beta chain sequence together with its context. These data come from a study of blood T cell repertoires in COVID-19. This CDR3 spans 13 amino acids. Germline V gives CDR1 SQVTM, CDR2 ANQGSEA. V was pared by 0 bases and J by 7 bases, with 9 bases between. Authors' analysis steps: Amplification of reference gene primers was used by the study to estimate nucleated cell counts. Assay: immunoSEQ multiplex PCR; the TCRdb copy retains only in-frame clones and omits some. V and J calls and clone size are those listed in that table; D and trimming were worked out from the DNA. Of about 140,000 clones detected, roughly 84% appear once; the ten largest clones hold less than 3.5%.

What was sequenced was peripheral blood. This TCR was recovered from a human donor with acute or convalescent COVID-19. The donor label of this sample is uncertain. The rearrangement joins TRBV29-1 to TRBJ2-2; D unclear. The CDR3 DNA is TGCAGCGTTGAAGAGAATAACGGCGGGGAGCTGTTTTTT. Its protein is CSVEENNGGELFF.